This T cell receptor (beta chain) was documented in a study of T cell repertoires in cytomegalovirus infection. As for the study in general: Indications of both CMV infection and matching HLA type were provided by public TCR beta signatures. Overall study findings and caveats: The study identified carriers of CMV plus the relevant HLA from cumulative public TCR beta family frequency. Clonotype analysis showed dominance of the ex vivo response by HLA-C-restricted CMV-specific TCR beta clonotypes.

Many counts were recorded for this clonotype. What it binds is not known. CDR3 size: 15 residues. Per germline, CDR1 MNHEY and CDR2 SVGAGI. V was shortened by 2 bases and J by 3 bases, with 13 bases between the two germline ends. TCRdb independently ran MiXCR on the reads; one entry per CDR3 protein. The sample records 270,000 or so distinct CDR3 sequences, over 15% being singletons. The chain links TRBV6-5 to TRBJ1-1; no firm D call. The sequencing input was CD8+ T cells from PBMCs. The receptor's source is a human donor in good health (CMV status not recorded). Some clones in this sample may be carry-over from other donors' samples. CDR3 region: CASSYGEVGDTEAFF. The CDR3 nucleotides are TGTGCCAGCAGTTACGGGGAGGTGGGAGACACTGAAGCTTTCTTT.